The rows below give T cell receptor beta chains drawn from one sample of a study of blood T cell repertoires in COVID-19. Method: immunoSEQ multiplex PCR; TCRdb's copy keeps in-frame clones and lacks some. The table includes over 150,000 clones, about four fifths detected once. The sample comprised PBMCs or T cells enriched from blood (not recorded which). These receptors were collected from a man aged 35 to 55 who had recovered from COVID-19. The CDR3 runs from the conserved cysteine through the conserved F or W. The order of the fields is D gene, J gene, V gene, CDR3 length, clone size, CDR3 DNA, CDR3 protein. D genes are given only for firm matches. For some rows the clone size is stated as once, few or many, or as a class when expanded; others skip it.

>TRBD2|TRBJ2-2|TRBV9|14|NA
TGTGCCAGCGGGCTAGCGGGGGGTTCCGGGGAGCTGTTTTTT
CASGLAGGSGELFF
>TRBD1|TRBJ1-2|TRBV5-4|14|NA
TGTGCCAGCAGTTCGGCCGACAGGGATAACGGCTACACCTTC
CASSSADRDNGYTF
>TRBD1|TRBJ2-7|TRBV5-1|14|NA
TGCGCCAGCAGCGGGACAGGGGGACCCTACGAGCAGTACTTC
CASSGTGGPYEQYF
>NA|TRBJ1-2|TRBV21-1|18|few
TGTGCCAGCAGCAAATTGGCTTCTGGGACAGGGCGAATATATGGCTACACCTTC
CASSKLASGTGRIYGYTF
>NA|TRBJ1-4|TRBV10-3|13|NA
TGTGCCATCAAGGGAGCCAATAATGAAAAACTGTTTTTT
CAIKGANNEKLFF
>NA|TRBJ1-6|TRBV18|14|once
TGTGCCAGCTCACCTAGCCAGGAGGATTCACCCCTCCACTTT
CASSPSQEDSPLHF
>TRBD1|TRBJ1-4|TRBV2|15|NA
TGTGCCAGCAGTGGACAGGGGGCAAAGCGTGAAAAACTGTTTTTT
CASSGQGAKREKLFF
>TRBD1|TRBJ1-2|TRBV5-5|15|NA
TGTGCCAGCAGCGTCGGCCAGGGGGCGGGGTATGGCTACACCTTC
CASSVGQGAGYGYTF
>NA|TRBJ1-1|TRBV6-5|12|NA
TGTGCCAGCGGAAGGGGGAACACTGAAGCTTTCTTT
CASGRGNTEAFF
>TRBD1|TRBJ1-6|TRBV2|15|NA
TGTGCCAGCAACGGCGCGACAGGGGAAAGCTCACCCCTCCACTTT
CASNGATGESSPLHF
>TRBD1|TRBJ1-4|TRBV5-6|15|once
TGTGCCAGCAGCCTCCTTCCCGGACAGGGAGAAAAACTGTTTTTT
CASSLLPGQGEKLFF